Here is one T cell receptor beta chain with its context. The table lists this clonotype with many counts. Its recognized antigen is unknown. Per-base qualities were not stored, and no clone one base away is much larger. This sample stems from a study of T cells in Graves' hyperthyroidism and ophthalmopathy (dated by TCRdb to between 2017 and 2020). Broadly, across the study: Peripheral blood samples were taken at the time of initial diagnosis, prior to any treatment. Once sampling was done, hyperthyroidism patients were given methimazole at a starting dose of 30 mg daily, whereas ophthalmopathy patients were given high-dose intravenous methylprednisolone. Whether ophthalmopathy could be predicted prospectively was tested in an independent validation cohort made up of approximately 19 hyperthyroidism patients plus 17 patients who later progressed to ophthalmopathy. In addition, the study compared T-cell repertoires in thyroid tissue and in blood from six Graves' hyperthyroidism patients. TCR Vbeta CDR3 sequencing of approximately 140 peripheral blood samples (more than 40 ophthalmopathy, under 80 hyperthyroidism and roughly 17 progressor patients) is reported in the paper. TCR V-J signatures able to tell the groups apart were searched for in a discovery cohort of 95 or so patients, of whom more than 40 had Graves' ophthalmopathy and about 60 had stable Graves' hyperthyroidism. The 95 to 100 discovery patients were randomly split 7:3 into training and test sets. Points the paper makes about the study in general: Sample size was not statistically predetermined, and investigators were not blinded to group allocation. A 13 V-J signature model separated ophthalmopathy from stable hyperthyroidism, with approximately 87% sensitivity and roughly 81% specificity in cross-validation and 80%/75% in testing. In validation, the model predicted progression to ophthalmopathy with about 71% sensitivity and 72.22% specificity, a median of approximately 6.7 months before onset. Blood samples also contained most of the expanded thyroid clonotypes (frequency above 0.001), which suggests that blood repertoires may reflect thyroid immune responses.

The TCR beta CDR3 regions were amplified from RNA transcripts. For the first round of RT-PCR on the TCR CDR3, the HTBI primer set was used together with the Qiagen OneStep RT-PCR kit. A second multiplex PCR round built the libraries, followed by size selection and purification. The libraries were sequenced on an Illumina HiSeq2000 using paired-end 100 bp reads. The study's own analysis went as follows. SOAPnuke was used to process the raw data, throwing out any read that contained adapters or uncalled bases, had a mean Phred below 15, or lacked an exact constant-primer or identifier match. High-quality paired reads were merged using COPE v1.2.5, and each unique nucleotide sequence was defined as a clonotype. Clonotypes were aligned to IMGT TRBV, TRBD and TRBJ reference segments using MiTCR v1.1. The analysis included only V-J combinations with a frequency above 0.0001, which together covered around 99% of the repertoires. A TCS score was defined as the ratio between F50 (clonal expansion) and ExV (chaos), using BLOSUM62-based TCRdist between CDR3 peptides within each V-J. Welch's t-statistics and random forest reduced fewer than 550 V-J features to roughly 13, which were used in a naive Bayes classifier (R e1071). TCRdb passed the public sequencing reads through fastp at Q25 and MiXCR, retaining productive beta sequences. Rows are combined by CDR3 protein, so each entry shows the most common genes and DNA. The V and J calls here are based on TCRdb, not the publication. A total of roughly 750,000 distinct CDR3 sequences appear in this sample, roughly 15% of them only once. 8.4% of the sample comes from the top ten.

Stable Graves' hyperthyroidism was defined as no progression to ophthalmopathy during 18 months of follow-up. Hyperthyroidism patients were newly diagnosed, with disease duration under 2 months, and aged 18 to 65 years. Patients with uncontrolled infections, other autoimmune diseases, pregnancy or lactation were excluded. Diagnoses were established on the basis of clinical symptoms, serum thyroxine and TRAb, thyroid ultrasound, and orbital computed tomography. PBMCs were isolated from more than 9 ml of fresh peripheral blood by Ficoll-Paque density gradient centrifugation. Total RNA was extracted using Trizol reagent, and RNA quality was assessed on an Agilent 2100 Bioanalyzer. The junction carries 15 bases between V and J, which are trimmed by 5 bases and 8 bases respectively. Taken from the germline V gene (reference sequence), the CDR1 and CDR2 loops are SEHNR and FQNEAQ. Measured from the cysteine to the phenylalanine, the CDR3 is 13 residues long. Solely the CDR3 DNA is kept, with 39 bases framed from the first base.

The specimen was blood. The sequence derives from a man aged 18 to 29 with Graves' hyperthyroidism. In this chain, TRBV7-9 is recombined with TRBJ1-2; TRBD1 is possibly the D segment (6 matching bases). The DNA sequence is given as TGTGCCAGCAGCACCCGACAGGTCTCGGGCTACACCTTC. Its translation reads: CASSTRQVSGYTF.